The next 19 T cell receptor beta chains were all read from a single sample in a study of Ad26.COV2.S vaccination and SARS-CoV-2 variants. Treatment given: 15 to 20 received Ad26.COV2.S at low or high dose, single or two shots; 5 received placebo; per-sample allocation not given. Specimens were obtained on day 63 following the first vaccine or placebo injection. Generated by immunoSEQ multiplex PCR, the TCRdb table keeps only in-frame clones and is missing some. The table includes hundreds of thousands of clones, about nine tenths detected once. Material: peripheral blood, obtained in a trial of Ad26.COV2.S vaccine versus placebo. Receptors were obtained from a person between 18 and 60 years old who received the Ad26.COV2.S COVID-19 vaccine or a placebo.

The chain joins TRBV5-1 to TRBJ1-1; D might be TRBD1 (6 bases). The CDR3 loop spans 13 amino acids. Trimming took 0 bases from V and 7 from J, leaving 10 bases between them. Germline V lookup: CDR1 SGHRS, CDR2 YFSETQ. CDR3 region: CASSLAQGREAFF. The CDR3 nucleotides read TGCGCCAGCAGCTTGGCACAGGGACGTGAAGCTTTCTTT.

The genes are TRBV5-6 and TRBJ2-7; no firm D call. The V end was cut by 0 bases, the J end by 3 bases, with 13 bases between. CDR1 and CDR2 from the germline V gene are SGHDT and YYEEEE. This CDR3 is 15 amino acids long. The CDR3 is CASSLVVTQFYEQYF. In DNA, the CDR3 is TGTGCCAGCAGCTTGGTCGTGACCCAATTCTACGAGCAGTACTTC.

The rearrangement joins TRBV18 to TRBJ2-7; D is ambiguous. CDR3 length equals 15 residues. The germline V and J ends were trimmed by 2 bases and 0 bases, with 11 bases remaining between them. Germline CDR1 reads KGHSH; CDR2 reads LQKENI. For the CDR3, the DNA is TGTGCCAGCTCACCATCGGAAGCCACCTCCTACGAGCAGTACTTC. Amino acid sequence: CASSPSEATSYEQYF. The whole variable domain, remainder taken from reference TRBV18 and TRBJ2-7, is NAGVMQNPRHLVRRRGQEARLRCSPMKGHSHVYWYRQLPEEGLKFMVYLQKENIIDESGMPKERFSAEFPKEGPSILRIQQVVRGDSAAYFCASSPSEATSYEQYFGPGTRLTVT.

This chain connects TRBV9 to TRBJ2-1; D might be TRBD1 or TRBD2, each matching 5 bases. CDR3 length equals 15 residues. CDR1 SGDLS and CDR2 YYNGEE come from the germline V gene. Trimming cost V 4 bases and J 0 bases, with 11 bases left between them. The CDR3 sequence: CASSIGTSSYNEQFF. CDR3 coding DNA: TGTGCCAGCAGCATCGGGACGAGCTCCTACAATGAGCAGTTCTTC.

The V and J genes are TRBV11-3 and TRBJ2-3; 7 bases align to TRBD1. Trimming at V came to 0 bases and at J to 2 bases, leaving 2 bases not matched to a gene. Germline V gene lookup returns CDR1 SGHNT and CDR2 YENEEA. The CDR3 contains 15 residues. The CDR3 DNA follows: TGTGCCAGCAGCTTAGACGGACAGGACACAGATACGCAGTATTTT. It encodes CASSLDGQDTDTQYF.

The rearrangement uses TRBV9 and TRBJ2-1, with D perhaps matching TRBD1 or TRBD2 (6 bases each). V was shortened by 4 bases and J by 2 bases, with 16 bases between the two germline ends. Germline V gene lookup returns CDR1 SGDLS and CDR2 YYNGEE. The length of the CDR3 is 16 residues. The CDR3 here is CASSPRGQGPYNEQFF. DNA for the CDR3: TGTGCCAGCAGCCCCCGGGGGCAGGGTCCCTACAATGAGCAGTTCTTC.

This clone turned up a few times. The chain couples TRBV27 to TRBJ1-2; D gene uncertain. The V gene's germline CDR1 is MNHEY and CDR2 SMNVEV (reference sequence). The CDR3 consists of 12 residues. V was trimmed by 0 bases and J by 5 bases, leaving 4 bases between them. CDR3 bases: TGTGCCAGCAGTTTATCGGGATATGGCTACACCTTC. Translating it yields CASSLSGYGYTF.

This sequence joins TRBV19 and TRBJ1-1; maybe TRBD1 (6 bases). Germline loops: CDR1 LNHDA, CDR2 SQIVND (reference sequence). Deletions cut 5 bases from V and 5 bases from J, with 9 bases between. The CDR3 consists of 12 residues. The CDR3 loop reads CASSWGRTEAFF. DNA of the CDR3: TGTGCCAGTAGTTGGGGGCGGACTGAAGCTTTCTTT.

CDR3 nucleotides: TGTGCCAGCAGCTTAGGACTAGCGGGGTCTCACTACGAGCAGTACTTC. Residues: CASSLGLAGSHYEQYF. V and J are TRBV7-9 and TRBJ2-7; 11 nucleotides line up with TRBD2. CDR3 length: 16 amino acids. Germline CDR1 and CDR2: SEHNR and FQNEAQ (reference sequence). V lost 1 base to trimming and J lost 3 bases; unmatched junction nucleotides: 5.

Comments on this clone: Other DNA sequences in the sample encode the same CDR3. The chain employs TRBV12-3 or TRBV12-4 and TRBJ2-7; D gene unclear. Deletions cut 1 base from V and 4 bases from J, with 5 bases between. The CDR3 has 12 residues. The CDR3 region is CASSLEVYEQYF. In nucleotides, the CDR3 is TGTGCCAGCAGTTTAGAGGTGTACGAGCAGTACTTC.

Comment on this clone: The same CDR3 is also encoded by other DNA sequences in this sample. This rearrangement joins TRBV30 to TRBJ1-5; D gene uncertain. CDR1 GTSNPN and CDR2 SVGIG come from the germline V gene (reference sequence). This CDR3 spans 13 amino acids. Deletions cut 2 bases from V and 3 bases from J, with 8 bases between. The CDR3 bases are TGTGCCTGGAGTCGAAGTTCCAATCAGCCCCAGCATTTT. Translating gives CAWSRSSNQPQHF.

The V gene is TRBV3-1 (or the pseudogene TRBV3-2), the J gene TRBJ2-1; 9 bases agree with TRBD1. The CDR3 runs to 14 residues. CDR1 and CDR2 from the germline V gene are LGHDT and YNNKEL (reference sequence). Unmatched junction bases numbered 6, after V lost 3 bases and J lost 9 bases. CDR3 nucleotides: TGTGCCAGCAGCCAGAGGGGACAGGGTGGTGAGCAGTTCTTC. Encoded protein: CASSQRGQGGEQFF.

The V gene is TRBV27, the J gene TRBJ1-2; TRBD1 matches 7 bases. Germline assignment: CDR1 MNHEY and CDR2 SMNVEV (reference sequence). V gave up 6 bases and J gave up 4 bases; unmatched junction bases: 5. This CDR3 comprises 13 residues. CDR3 bases: TGTGCCAGCAGGAGACAGGGCCTCTATGGCTACACCTTC. This encodes CASRRQGLYGYTF.

This sequence joins TRBV5-4 and TRBJ2-1, with unresolved D. V was shortened by 0 bases and J by 8 bases, with 15 bases between the two germline ends. From germline, CDR1 is SGHNT and CDR2 YYREEE (reference sequence). This CDR3 has 15 residues. The CDR3 DNA reads TGTGCCAGCAGCTTGGGCTTGGTAGTTGCGGATGAGCAGTTCTTC. Encoded protein: CASSLGLVVADEQFF.

This chain connects TRBV30 to TRBJ2-7; tentatively, D is TRBD1 (5 bases). The CDR3 consists of 12 residues. The V gene lost 7 bases and the J gene lost 2 bases, with 12 bases spanning the gap. From germline, CDR1 is GTSNPN and CDR2 SVGIG (reference sequence). The CDR3 sequence: CALGEQAYEQYF. The CDR3, as DNA: TGTGCCTTAGGGGAACAGGCCTACGAGCAGTACTTC.

The rearrangement uses TRBV7-2 and TRBJ2-7, with unresolved D. Trimming shortened V by 5 bases and J by 5 bases, and 22 bases separated the two germline ends. Germline lookup yields CDR1 SGHTA and CDR2 FQGNSA. The CDR3 is 16 amino acids. CDR3 sequence (DNA): TGTGCCAGCAGCCATCCCGTGGCAGGCTCGAGGAACGAGCAGTACTTC. It translates to CASSHPVAGSRNEQYF.

The gene calls are TRBV19 and TRBJ2-7; TRBD2 is a possible D gene (6 bases). The CDR3 has 14 amino acids. V was trimmed by 6 bases and J by 2 bases, leaving 14 bases between them. In germline, CDR1 is LNHDA, CDR2 SQIVND (reference sequence). The chain's CDR3 is CASSDGGTAYEQYF. The CDR3 DNA reads TGTGCCAGTAGCGACGGGGGTACCGCCTACGAGCAGTACTTC.

The V gene is TRBV4-3, the J gene TRBJ1-1, with no clear D. The CDR3 is made up of 16 amino acids. V was clipped by 0 bases and J by 3 bases, with 14 bases between them. Germline V CDR1 and CDR2: LGHNA, YSLEER. For the CDR3, the DNA is TGCGCCAGCAGCCAAGATTACCATCCGGGGTACACTGAAGCTTTCTTT. This gives the protein CASSQDYHPGYTEAFF.

The rearrangement joins TRBV6-5 to TRBJ1-2; 7 nucleotides match TRBD1. This CDR3 spans 12 amino acids. Unmatched junction bases numbered 5, after V lost 7 bases and J lost 6 bases. Germline-derived CDR1 and CDR2 are MNHEY and SVGAGI. Written as DNA, the CDR3 is TGTGCCAGCAAGACAGGGTTCGATGGCTACACCTTC. Translated: CASKTGFDGYTF.